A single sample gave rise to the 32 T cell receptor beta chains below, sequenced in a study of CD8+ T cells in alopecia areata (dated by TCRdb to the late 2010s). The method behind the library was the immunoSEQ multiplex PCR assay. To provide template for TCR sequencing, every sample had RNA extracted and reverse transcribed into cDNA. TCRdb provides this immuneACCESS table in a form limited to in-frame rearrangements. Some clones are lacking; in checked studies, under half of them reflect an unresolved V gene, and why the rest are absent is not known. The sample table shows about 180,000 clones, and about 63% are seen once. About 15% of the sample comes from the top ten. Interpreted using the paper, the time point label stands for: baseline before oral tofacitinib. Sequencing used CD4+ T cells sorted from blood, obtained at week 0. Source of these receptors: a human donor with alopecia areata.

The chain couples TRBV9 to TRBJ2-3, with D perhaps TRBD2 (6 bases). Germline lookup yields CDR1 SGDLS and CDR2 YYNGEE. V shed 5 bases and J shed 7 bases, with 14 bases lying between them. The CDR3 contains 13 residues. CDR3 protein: CASSQTGTHTQYF. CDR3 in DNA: TGTGCCAGCAGTCAAACCGGGACTCATACGCAGTATTTT.

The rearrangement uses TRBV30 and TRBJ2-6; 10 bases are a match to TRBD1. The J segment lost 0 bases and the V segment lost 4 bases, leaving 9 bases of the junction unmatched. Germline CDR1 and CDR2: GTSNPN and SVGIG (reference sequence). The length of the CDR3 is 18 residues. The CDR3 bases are TGTGCCTGGAAAAGACAGGGGGCGCCAGACTCTGGGGCCAACGTCCTGACTTTC. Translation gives CAWKRQGAPDSGANVLTF. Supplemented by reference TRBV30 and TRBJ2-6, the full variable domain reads SQTIHQWPATLVQPVGSPLSLECTVEGTSNPNLYWYRQAAGRGLQLLFYSVGIGQISSEVPQNLSASRPQDRQFILSSKKLLLSDSGFYLCAWKRQGAPDSGANVLTFGAGSRLTVL.

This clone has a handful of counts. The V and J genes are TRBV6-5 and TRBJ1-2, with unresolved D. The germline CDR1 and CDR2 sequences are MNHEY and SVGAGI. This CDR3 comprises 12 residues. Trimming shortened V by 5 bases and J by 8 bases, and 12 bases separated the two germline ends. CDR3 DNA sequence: TGTGCCAGCAGTGGAACCGATCCGGGCTACACCTTC. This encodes CASSGTDPGYTF.

This chain's CDR3 is CSGASALGNTQYF. CDR3 nucleotide sequence: TGCAGCGGCGCATCAGCTCTGGGGAATACGCAGTATTTT. The chain has TRBV29-1 and TRBJ2-3; unclear D gene. Germline V gives CDR1 SQVTM, CDR2 ANQGSEA. With 7 bases removed from V and 7 bases from J, the gap between germline ends came to 18 bases. The CDR3 contains 13 residues.

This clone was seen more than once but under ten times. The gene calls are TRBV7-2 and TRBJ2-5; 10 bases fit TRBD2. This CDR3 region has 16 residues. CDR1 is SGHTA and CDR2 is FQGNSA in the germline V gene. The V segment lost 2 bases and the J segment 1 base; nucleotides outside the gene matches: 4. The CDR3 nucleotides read TGTGCCAGCAGCTTATTGGCTAGCGGGGGCCAAGAGACCCAGTACTTC. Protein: CASSLLASGGQETQYF. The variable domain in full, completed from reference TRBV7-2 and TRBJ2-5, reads GAGVSQSPSNKVTEKGKDVELRCDPISGHTALYWYRQSLGQGLEFLIYFQGNSAPDKSGLPSDRFSAERTGGSVSTLTIQRTQQEDSAVYLCASSLLASGGQETQYFGPGTRLLVL.

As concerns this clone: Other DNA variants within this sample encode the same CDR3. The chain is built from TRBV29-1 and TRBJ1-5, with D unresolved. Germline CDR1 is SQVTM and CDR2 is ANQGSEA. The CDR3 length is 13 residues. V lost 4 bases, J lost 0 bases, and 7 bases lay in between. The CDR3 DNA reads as TGCAGCGTTGCGGGGAATAGCAATCAGCCCCAGCATTTT. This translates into CSVAGNSNQPQHF.

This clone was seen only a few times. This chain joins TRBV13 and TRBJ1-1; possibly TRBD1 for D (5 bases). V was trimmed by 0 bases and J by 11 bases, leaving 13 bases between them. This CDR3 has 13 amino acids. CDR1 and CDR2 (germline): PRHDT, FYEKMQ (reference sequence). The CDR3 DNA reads TGTGCCAGCAGCTTAGGCCTGGGGGGTCGGGCTTTCTTT. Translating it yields CASSLGLGGRAFF.

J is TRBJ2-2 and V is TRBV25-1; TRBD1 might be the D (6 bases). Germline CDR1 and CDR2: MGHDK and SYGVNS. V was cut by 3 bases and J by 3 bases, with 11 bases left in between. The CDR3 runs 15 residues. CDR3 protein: CASSDHRVYTGELFF. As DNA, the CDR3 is TGTGCCAGCAGTGACCACAGGGTTTACACCGGGGAGCTGTTTTTT.

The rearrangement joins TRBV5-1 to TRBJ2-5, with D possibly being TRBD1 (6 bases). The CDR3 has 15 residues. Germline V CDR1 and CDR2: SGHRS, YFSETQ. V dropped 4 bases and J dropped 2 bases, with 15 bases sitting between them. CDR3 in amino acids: CASSPAAGQQETQYF. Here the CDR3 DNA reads TGCGCCAGCAGCCCGGCGGCAGGACAGCAAGAGACCCAGTACTTC. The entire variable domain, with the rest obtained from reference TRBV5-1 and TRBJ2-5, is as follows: KAGVTQTPRYLIKTRGQQVTLSCSPISGHRSVSWYQQTPGQGLQFLFEYFSETQRNKGNFPGRFSGRQFSNSRSEMNVSTLELGDSALYLCASSPAAGQQETQYFGPGTRLLVL.

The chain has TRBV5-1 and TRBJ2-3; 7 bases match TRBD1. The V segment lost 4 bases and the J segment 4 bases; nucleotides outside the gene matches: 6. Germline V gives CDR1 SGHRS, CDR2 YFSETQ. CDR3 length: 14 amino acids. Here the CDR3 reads CASSRGQTSDTQYF. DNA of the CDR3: TGCGCCAGCAGCCGGGGACAGACTTCAGATACGCAGTATTTT.

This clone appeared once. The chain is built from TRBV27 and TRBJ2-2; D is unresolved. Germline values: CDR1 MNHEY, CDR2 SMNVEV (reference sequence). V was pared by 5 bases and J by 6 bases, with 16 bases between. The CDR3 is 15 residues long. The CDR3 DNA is TGTGCCAGCAGTCCCAGTTCGGGTTGGGCCGGGGAGCTGTTTTTT. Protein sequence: CASSPSSGWAGELFF.

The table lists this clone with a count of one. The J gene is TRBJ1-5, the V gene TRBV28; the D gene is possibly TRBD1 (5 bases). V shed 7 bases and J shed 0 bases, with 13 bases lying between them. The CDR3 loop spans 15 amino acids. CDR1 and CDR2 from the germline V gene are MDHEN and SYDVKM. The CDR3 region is CASTRAGGSNQPQHF. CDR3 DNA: TGTGCCAGCACCAGAGCGGGGGGTAGCAATCAGCCCCAGCATTTT.

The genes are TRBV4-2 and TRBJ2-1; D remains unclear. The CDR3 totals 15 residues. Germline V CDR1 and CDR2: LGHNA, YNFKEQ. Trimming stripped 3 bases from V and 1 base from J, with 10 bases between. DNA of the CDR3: TGTGCCAGCAGCCACGGCAAAGGGTCCTACAATGAGCAGTTCTTC. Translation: CASSHGKGSYNEQFF.

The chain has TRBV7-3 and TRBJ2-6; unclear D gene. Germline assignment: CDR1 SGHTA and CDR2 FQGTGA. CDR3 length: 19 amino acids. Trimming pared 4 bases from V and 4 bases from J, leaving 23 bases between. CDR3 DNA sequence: TGTGCCAGCAGCTCGCCCTTGGGTGGGGTCCACTCCGGGGCCAACGTCCTGACTTTC. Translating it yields CASSSPLGGVHSGANVLTF.

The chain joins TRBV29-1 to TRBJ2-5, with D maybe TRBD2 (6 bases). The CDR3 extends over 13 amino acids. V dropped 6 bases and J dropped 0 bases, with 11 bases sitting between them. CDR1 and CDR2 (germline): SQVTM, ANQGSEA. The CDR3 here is CSVGLTYQETQYF. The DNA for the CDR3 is TGCAGCGTCGGACTAACGTACCAAGAGACCCAGTACTTC. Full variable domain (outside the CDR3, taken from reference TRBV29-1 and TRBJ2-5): SAVISQKPSRDICQRGTSLTIQCQVDSQVTMMFWYRQQPGQSLTLIATANQGSEATYESGFVIDKFPISRPNLTFSTLTVSNMSPEDSSIYLCSVGLTYQETQYFGPGTRLLVL.

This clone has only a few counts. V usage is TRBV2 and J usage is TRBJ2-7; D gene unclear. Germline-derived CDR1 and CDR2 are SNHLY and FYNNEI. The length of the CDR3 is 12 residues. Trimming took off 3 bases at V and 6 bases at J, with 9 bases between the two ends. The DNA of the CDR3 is TGTGCCAGCAGTGATTGGGTTGGCGAGCAGTACTTC. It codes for CASSDWVGEQYF.

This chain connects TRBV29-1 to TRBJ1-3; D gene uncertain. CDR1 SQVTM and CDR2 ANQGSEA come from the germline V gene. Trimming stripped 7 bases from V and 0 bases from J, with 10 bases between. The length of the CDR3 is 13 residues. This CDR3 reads CSGTGVSGNTIYF. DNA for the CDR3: TGCAGCGGCACGGGTGTCTCTGGAAACACCATATATTTT. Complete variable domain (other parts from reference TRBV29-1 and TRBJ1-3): SAVISQKPSRDICQRGTSLTIQCQVDSQVTMMFWYRQQPGQSLTLIATANQGSEATYESGFVIDKFPISRPNLTFSTLTVSNMSPEDSSIYLCSGTGVSGNTIYFGEGSWLTVV.

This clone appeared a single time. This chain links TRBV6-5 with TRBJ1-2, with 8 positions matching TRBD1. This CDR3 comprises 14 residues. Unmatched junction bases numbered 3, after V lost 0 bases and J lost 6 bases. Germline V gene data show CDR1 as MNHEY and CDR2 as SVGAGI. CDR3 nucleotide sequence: TGTGCCAGCAGTTACTCTCTACAGGGGGATGGCTACACCTTC. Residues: CASSYSLQGDGYTF.

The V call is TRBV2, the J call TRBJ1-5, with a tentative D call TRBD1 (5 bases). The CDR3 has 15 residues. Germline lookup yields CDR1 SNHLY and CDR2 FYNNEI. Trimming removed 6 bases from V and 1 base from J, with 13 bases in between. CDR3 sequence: CASSLMGGSNQPQHF. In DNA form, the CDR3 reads TGTGCCAGCAGCCTAATGGGGGGGAGCAATCAGCCCCAGCATTTT.

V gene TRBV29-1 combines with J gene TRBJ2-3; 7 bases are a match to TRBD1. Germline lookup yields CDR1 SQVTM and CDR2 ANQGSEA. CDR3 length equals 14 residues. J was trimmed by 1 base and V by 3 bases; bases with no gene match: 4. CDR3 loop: CSVDDRVGTDTQYF. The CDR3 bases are TGCAGCGTTGACGACAGGGTAGGCACAGATACGCAGTATTTT.

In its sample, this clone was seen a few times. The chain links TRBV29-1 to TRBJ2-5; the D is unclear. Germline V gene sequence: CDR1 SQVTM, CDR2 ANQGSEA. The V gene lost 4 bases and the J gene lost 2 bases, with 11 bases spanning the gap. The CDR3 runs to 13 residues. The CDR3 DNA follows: TGCAGCGTTGGAGGTGTTCTACAAGAGACCCAGTACTTC. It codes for CSVGGVLQETQYF.

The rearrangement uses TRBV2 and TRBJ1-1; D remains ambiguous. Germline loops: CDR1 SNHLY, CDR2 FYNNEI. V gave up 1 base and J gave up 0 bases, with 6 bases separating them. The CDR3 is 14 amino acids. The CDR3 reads CASSEGRLNTEAFF. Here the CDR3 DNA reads TGTGCCAGCAGTGAAGGGAGGTTGAACACTGAAGCTTTCTTT. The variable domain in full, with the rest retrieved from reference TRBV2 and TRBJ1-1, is EPEVTQTPSHQVTQMGQEVILRCVPISNHLYFYWYRQILGQKVEFLVSFYNNEISEKSEIFDDQFSVERPDGSNFTLKIRSTKLEDSAMYFCASSEGRLNTEAFFGQGTRLTVV.

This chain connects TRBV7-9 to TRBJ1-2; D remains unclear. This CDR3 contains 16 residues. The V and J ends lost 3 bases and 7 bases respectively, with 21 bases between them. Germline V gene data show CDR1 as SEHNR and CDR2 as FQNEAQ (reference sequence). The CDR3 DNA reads TGTGCCAGCAGCTTCGTCGTCGAGTGGAGGGCCCCTGGCTACACCTTC. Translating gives CASSFVVEWRAPGYTF.

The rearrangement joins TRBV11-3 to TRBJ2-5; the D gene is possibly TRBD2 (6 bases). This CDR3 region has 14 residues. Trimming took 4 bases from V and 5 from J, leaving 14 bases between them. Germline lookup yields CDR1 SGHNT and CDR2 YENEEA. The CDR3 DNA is TGTGCCAGCAGCTCCACGACTAGTACGGAGACCCAGTACTTC. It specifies CASSSTTSTETQYF. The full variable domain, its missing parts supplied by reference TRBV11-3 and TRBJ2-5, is EAGVVQSPRYKIIEKKQPVAFWCNPISGHNTLYWYLQNLGQGPELLIRYENEEAVDDSQLPKDRFSAERLKGVDSTLKIQPAELGDSAVYLCASSSTTSTETQYFGPGTRLLVL.

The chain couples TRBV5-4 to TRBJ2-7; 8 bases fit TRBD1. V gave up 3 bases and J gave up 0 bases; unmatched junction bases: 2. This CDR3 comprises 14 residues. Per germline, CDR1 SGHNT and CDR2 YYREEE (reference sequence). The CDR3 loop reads CASSSDRVSYEQYF. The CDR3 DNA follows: TGTGCCAGCAGCTCGGACAGGGTCTCCTACGAGCAGTACTTC.

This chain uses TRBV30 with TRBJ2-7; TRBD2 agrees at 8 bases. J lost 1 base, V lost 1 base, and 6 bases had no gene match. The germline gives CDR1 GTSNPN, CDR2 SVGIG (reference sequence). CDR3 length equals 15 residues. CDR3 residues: CAWSDTGGPSYEQYF. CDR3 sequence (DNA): TGTGCCTGGAGTGACACGGGGGGGCCGTCCTACGAGCAGTACTTC.

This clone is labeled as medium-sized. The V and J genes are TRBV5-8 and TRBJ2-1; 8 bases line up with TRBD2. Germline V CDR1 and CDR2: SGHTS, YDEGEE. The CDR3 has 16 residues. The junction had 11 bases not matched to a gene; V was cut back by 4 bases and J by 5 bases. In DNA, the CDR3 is TGTGCCAGCAGCCCAATAGGCGGGGGGATTGACAATGAGCAGTTCTTC. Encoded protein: CASSPIGGGIDNEQFF. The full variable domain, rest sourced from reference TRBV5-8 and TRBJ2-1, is EAGVTQSPTHLIKTRGQQATLRCSPISGHTSVYWYQQALGLGLQFLLWYDEGEERNRGNFPPRFSGRQFPNYSSELNVNALELEDSALYLCASSPIGGGIDNEQFFGPGTRLTVL.

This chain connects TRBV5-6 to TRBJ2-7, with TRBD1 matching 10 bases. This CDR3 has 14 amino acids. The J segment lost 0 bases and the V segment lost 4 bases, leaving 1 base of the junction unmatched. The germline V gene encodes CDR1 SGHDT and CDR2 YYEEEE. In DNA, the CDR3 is TGTGCCAGCAGCCGGACAGGGGGCTCCTACGAGCAGTACTTC. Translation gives CASSRTGGSYEQYF.

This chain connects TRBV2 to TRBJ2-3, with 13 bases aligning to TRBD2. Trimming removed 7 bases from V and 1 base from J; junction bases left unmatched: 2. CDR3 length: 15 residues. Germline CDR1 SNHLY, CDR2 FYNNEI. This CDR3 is CASTGTSGGTDTQYF. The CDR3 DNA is TGTGCCAGCACTGGGACTAGCGGGGGCACAGATACGCAGTATTTT. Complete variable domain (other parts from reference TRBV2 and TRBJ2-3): EPEVTQTPSHQVTQMGQEVILRCVPISNHLYFYWYRQILGQKVEFLVSFYNNEISEKSEIFDDQFSVERPDGSNFTLKIRSTKLEDSAMYFCASTGTSGGTDTQYFGPGTRLTVL.

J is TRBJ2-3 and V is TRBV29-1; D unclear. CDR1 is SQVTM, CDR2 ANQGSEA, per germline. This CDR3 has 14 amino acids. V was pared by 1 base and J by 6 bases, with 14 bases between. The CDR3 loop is CSVEVGQRWDTQYF. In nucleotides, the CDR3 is TGCAGCGTTGAAGTAGGCCAACGGTGGGATACGCAGTATTTT.

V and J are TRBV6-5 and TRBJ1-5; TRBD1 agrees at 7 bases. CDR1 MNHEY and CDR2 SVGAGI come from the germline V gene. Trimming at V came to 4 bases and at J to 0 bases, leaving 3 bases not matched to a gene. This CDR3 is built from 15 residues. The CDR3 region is CASSSPGGSNQPQHF. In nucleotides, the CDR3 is TGTGCCAGCAGTTCACCAGGGGGTAGCAATCAGCCCCAGCATTTT.

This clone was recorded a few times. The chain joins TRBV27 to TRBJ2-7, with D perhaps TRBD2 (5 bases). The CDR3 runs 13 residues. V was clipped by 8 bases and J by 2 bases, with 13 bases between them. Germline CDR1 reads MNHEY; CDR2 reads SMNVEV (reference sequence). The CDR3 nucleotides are TGTGCCAGCCAACGGGCGGGCACCTACGAGCAGTACTTC. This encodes CASQRAGTYEQYF.